This T cell receptor beta chain was profiled in a study of cytomegalovirus exposure and HLA in healthy donors. Study-wide results and caveats: As a later analysis showed, a missense DCLRE1C variant was linked to trimming of TCR beta V- and J-genes.

Germline CDR1 is WSHSY and CDR2 is SAAADI. The CDR3 loop spans 14 amino acids. Remarks on this clone: Its antigen is as yet unknown.

PCR was performed using 60 Vbeta and 13 Jbeta primers. Assay used: immunoSEQ multiplex PCR; TCRdb lists only in-frame clones, some missing. Of 200,000 to 250,000 clones listed, 82% are singletons. The rearrangement joins TRBV10-2 to TRBJ2-5; the match to TRBD1 covers 8 bases. Judging by the DNA end, TRBJ2-7 fits better; the J call may be wrong. The clonotype was recovered from a middle-aged woman in good health and CMV-seronegative. The sequencing sample was made of PBMCs. CDR3 protein: CASSDRQGRYEQYF. The CDR3 DNA is TGCGCCAGCAGCGACCGACAGGGGCGGTACGAGCAGTACTTC.